These 12 T cell receptor beta chains share one sample of origin, sequenced in a study of control samples from healthy donors and cancer patients. This table comes from immunoSEQ multiplex PCR, and its TCRdb copy is limited to in-frame clones, with some not included. Of about 82,000 clones listed, 89% are singletons. Sequencing was carried out using blood. The origin of the receptors is a man aged 50 to 60 in good health.

This chain links TRBV27 with TRBJ2-2, with no clear D. Germline V gene data show CDR1 as MNHEY and CDR2 as SMNVEV (reference sequence). The length of the CDR3 is 11 residues. Between the trimmed V and J ends, which lost 4 bases and 5 bases, there was a span of 2 bases. The CDR3: CASSSTGELFF. The CDR3 bases are TGTGCCAGCAGTTCAACCGGGGAGCTGTTTTTT.

This sequence joins TRBV10-3 and TRBJ1-2; a weak D match, TRBD1 (6 bases). V shed 8 bases and J shed 5 bases, with 21 bases lying between them. This CDR3 is 15 amino acids long. CDR1 is ENHRY, CDR2 SYGVKD, per germline. CDR3 loop: CAIRLSGRGDYGYTF. CDR3 coding DNA: TGTGCCATCCGACTCAGTGGCAGGGGCGATTATGGCTACACCTTC.

This rearrangement joins TRBV7-9 to TRBJ2-7; D assignment may be TRBD1 or TRBD2 (5 bases each). Germline loops: CDR1 SEHNR, CDR2 FQNEAQ (reference sequence). The V end lost 5 bases, the J end lost 3 bases, and 17 bases lay between the germline ends. The CDR3 has 15 residues. The CDR3 is CASSLTGTVFYEQYF. The CDR3 nucleotides read TGTGCCAGCAGCCTCACCGGGACGGTCTTCTACGAGCAGTACTTC.

The V and J genes are TRBV6-5 and TRBJ1-2; tentatively, D is TRBD1 (5 bases). The germline V gene has CDR1 MNHEY and CDR2 SVGAGI. The CDR3 loop spans 14 amino acids. Trimming took off 2 bases at V and 6 bases at J, with 13 bases between the two ends. The CDR3 DNA is TGTGCCAGCAGTTACAACAGGATCTGGGATGGCTACACCTTC. Its translation is CASSYNRIWDGYTF.

This chain joins TRBV24-1 and TRBJ2-5, with 11 bases lining up with TRBD1. The CDR3 is made up of 16 amino acids. CDR1 is KGHDR, CDR2 SFDVKD, per germline. The V gene end was trimmed by 3 bases and the J gene end by 4 bases; junction bases not matched to a gene: 6. The DNA of the CDR3 is TGTGCCACCAGTGATCCCGGGACAGGGGGTGCAGAGACCCAGTACTTC. Amino acid sequence: CATSDPGTGGAETQYF.

The chain uses TRBV2 and TRBJ2-7, with D possibly being TRBD1 (5 bases). The length of the CDR3 is 12 residues. V shed 9 bases and J shed 5 bases, with 14 bases lying between them. Germline values: CDR1 SNHLY, CDR2 FYNNEI. The CDR3, as DNA: TGTGCCAGTACACCCCAGGGTGACGAGCAGTACTTC. It is translated as CASTPQGDEQYF.

The chain's CDR3 is CASSPDTSNQPQHF. For the CDR3, the DNA is TGTGCCAGCAGTCCAGACACTAGCAATCAGCCCCAGCATTTT. This chain connects TRBV6-4 to TRBJ1-5; D is unresolved. Germline loops: CDR1 MRHNA, CDR2 SNTAGT. V was pared by 5 bases and J by 0 bases, with 8 bases between. The CDR3 has 14 residues.

V is TRBV6-4 and J is TRBJ2-7, with D maybe TRBD1 (5 bases). Trimming pared 3 bases from V and 3 bases from J, leaving 15 bases between. Germline lookup yields CDR1 MRHNA and CDR2 SNTAGT. The CDR3 is made up of 15 amino acids. The chain's CDR3 is CASSEWQGPYYEQYF. The CDR3 bases are TGTGCCAGCAGTGAGTGGCAGGGTCCTTACTACGAGCAGTACTTC.

The chain couples TRBV14 to TRBJ2-7, with D perhaps TRBD1 (5 bases). Trimming stripped 4 bases from V and 2 bases from J, with 27 bases between. Per germline, CDR1 SGHDN and CDR2 FVKESK. CDR3 length: 19 amino acids. CDR3 DNA sequence: TGTGCCAGCAGCCCCTATAGAGTCGACAGCGTTGTTTCTACCTACGAGCAGTACTTC. This gives the protein CASSPYRVDSVVSTYEQYF.

The chain has TRBV19 and TRBJ2-2, with D unclear. The CDR3 has 12 amino acids. Trimming shortened V by 1 base and J by 7 bases, and 4 bases separated the two germline ends. Germline CDR1 LNHDA, CDR2 SQIVND (reference sequence). CDR3 residues: CASSIAGGELFF. The CDR3 nucleotides are TGTGCCAGTAGTATAGCCGGCGGGGAGCTGTTTTTT. Full variable domain (remainder filled in from reference TRBV19 and TRBJ2-2): DGGITQSPKYLFRKEGQNVTLSCEQNLNHDAMYWYRQDPGQGLRLIYYSQIVNDFQKGDIAEGYSVSREKKESFPLTVTSAQKNPTAFYLCASSIAGGELFFGEGSRLTVL.

The chain joins TRBV6-6 to TRBJ2-1; either TRBD1 or TRBD2 may fit D (7 bases each). There are 12 residues in the CDR3. The V end was cut by 6 bases, the J end by 10 bases, with 13 bases between. CDR1 and CDR2 (germline): MNHNY, SVGAGI (reference sequence). The CDR3 sequence is CASSRGGREQFF. For the CDR3, the DNA is TGTGCCAGCAGCAGGGGGGGCCGAGAGCAGTTCTTC.

Of note for this clone: Relative to the germline gene, one junction end is altered; a read error may explain this. V is TRBV7-7 and J is TRBJ2-3; the match to TRBD1 covers 9 bases. The germline V gene encodes CDR1 SSHAT and CDR2 FNYEAQ (reference sequence). This CDR3 is built from 16 residues. The CDR3 spells CASSIGQGLNTDTQYF. The CDR3 DNA reads as TGTGCTAGCAGCATAGGACAGGGGCTAAACACAGATACGCAGTATTTT. The full variable domain, in which reference TRBV7-7 and TRBJ2-3 provide the parts outside the CDR3, is GAGVSQSPRYKVTKRGQDVTLRCDPISSHATLYWYQQALGQGPEFLTYFNYEAQPDKSGLPSDRFSAERPEGSISTLTIQRTEQRDSAMYRCASSIGQGLNTDTQYFGPGTRLTVL.